These T cell receptor beta chains were read from a single sample in a study of T-cell memory formation after mild COVID-19. Using its own MiXCR run on the 5' RACE reads, TCRdb lists one record per CDR3 protein. The repertoire has around 440,000 distinct CDR3 sequences, 15% to 20% of them found once; the top ten carry about 12%. The sequenced sample was PBMCs or a T cell subset sorted from them (not recorded which). The receptor set was obtained from an adult woman who had mild COVID-19 (a few samples of this study predate the infection). Cell type and time point are not known. CDR3s include the opening cysteine and the closing phenylalanine or tryptophan.

TRBV15	TRBJ2-7	CATSRDDGSKQYF
TRBV12-3/TRBV12-4	TRBJ2-1	CASSFVGSSYNEQFF
TRBV12-3/TRBV12-4	TRBJ1-2	CASSLNPLGNYGYTF
TRBV20-1	TRBJ2-5	CSAPRGTSGGEQETQYF
TRBV24-1	TRBJ2-5	CATRDLTEETQYF
TRBV7-9	TRBJ2-3	CASSPRTGDSTDTQYF
TRBV10-3	TRBJ1-2	CAISDSNYGYTF
TRBV19	TRBJ2-1	CASSPLAGNEQFF
TRBV12-3/TRBV12-4	TRBJ1-1	CASSLSSRVTEAFF
TRBV6-6	TRBJ2-7	CASSLILSGEQYF
TRBV6-5	TRBJ2-7	CASSYLDRGHEQYF
TRBV12-3/TRBV12-4	TRBJ1-2	CASSSTGGSGYTF
TRBV12-3/TRBV12-4	TRBJ2-7	CASSPSGTGSYEQYF
TRBV30	TRBJ2-7	CACLGGHEQYF
TRBV6-5	TRBJ1-2	CASSYQGGNFNYGYTF
TRBV5-1	TRBJ1-1	CASSRSPRQGGVNTEAFF
TRBV29-1	TRBJ1-1	CSVRPSRAYTEAFF
TRBV29-1	TRBJ2-7	CSVEEAGYEQYF
TRBV3-1	TRBJ2-5	CASSQEGGAEKTQYF
TRBV7-9	TRBJ1-6	CASSQSDLASPLHF
TRBV9	TRBJ2-7	CASSAGGQGPYEQYF
TRBV7-2	TRBJ1-2	CASSFGAASSYGYTF
TRBV25-1	TRBJ2-3	CASTGGTGVPNPLSDTQYF
TRBV30	TRBJ1-2	CAWSSGLGRRYTF
TRBV11-3	TRBJ1-1	CASSSGTGFLEAFF
TRBV24-1	TRBJ2-1	CATSDLRTSPNEQFF
TRBV7-8	TRBJ2-3	CASVRTSTDTQYF